The rows below give T cell receptor beta chains drawn from one sample of a study of blood T cell repertoires in COVID-19. Generated by immunoSEQ multiplex PCR, the TCRdb table keeps only in-frame clones and is missing some. The table has about 120,000 clones, around 88% seen once. Sample: peripheral blood. The receptor set was obtained from a woman aged 45-65 years with active or convalescent COVID-19. Each CDR3 is given with its conserved first and last residue. Fields, in order: clone size, D gene, V gene, J gene, CDR3 DNA, CDR3 protein. A D gene is named only where the DNA matches it firmly. Size is stated for part of the rows, as once, few or many counts, or as a class when the clone is expanded.

size: .
D: .
V: TRBV14
J: TRBJ2-2
DNA: TGTGCCAGCAGCCAACAGGGACACTACACCGGGGAGCTGTTTTTT
CDR3: CASSQQGHYTGELFF

size: .
D: .
V: TRBV7-9
J: TRBJ2-3
DNA: TGTGCCAGCAGCTTAGTTCGAACCCGGGGTTCAGATACGCAGTATTTT
CDR3: CASSLVRTRGSDTQYF

size: .
D: .
V: TRBV25-1
J: TRBJ1-1
DNA: TGTGCCAGCAGTGAAGACCAGGGGTTGAACACTGAAGCTTTCTTT
CDR3: CASSEDQGLNTEAFF

size: .
D: .
V: TRBV28
J: TRBJ2-7
DNA: TGTGCCAGCAGTTTACCACAGAGCTACGAGCAGTACTTC
CDR3: CASSLPQSYEQYF

size: once
D: .
V: TRBV4-3
J: TRBJ2-2
DNA: TGCGCCAGCAGCCAAGTCACACGCACCGGGGAGCTGTTTTTT
CDR3: CASSQVTRTGELFF

size: .
D: TRBD2
V: TRBV20-1
J: TRBJ2-5
DNA: TGCAGTGCTAGTAGGGGATTAGCGGGAATAGAGACCCAGTACTTC
CDR3: CSASRGLAGIETQYF

size: .
D: TRBD2
V: TRBV6-5
J: TRBJ2-1
DNA: TGTGCCAGCAGCCGTAAGCGGGAGGGCTACAATGAGCAGTTCTTC
CDR3: CASSRKREGYNEQFF

size: .
D: .
V: TRBV29-1
J: TRBJ1-1
DNA: TGCAGCGTCGCCAGGAGGTCGGACACTGAAGCTTTCTTT
CDR3: CSVARRSDTEAFF

size: .
D: .
V: TRBV7-2
J: TRBJ2-5
DNA: TGTGCCAGCAGCCTCCGGGCTTCCATAGGGGTAGAGACCCAGTACTTC
CDR3: CASSLRASIGVETQYF

size: .
D: TRBD1
V: TRBV28
J: TRBJ2-2
DNA: TGTGCCAGCAGTTTAGGAGAGGTGTGGGGACAGGGGATTTCCACCGGGGAGCTGTTTTTT
CDR3: CASSLGEVWGQGISTGELFF

size: .
D: .
V: TRBV3-1/TRBV3-2
J: TRBJ2-2
DNA: TGTGCCAGCAGCCAAGGACTCTCCTCCGGGGAGCTGTTTTTT
CDR3: CASSQGLSSGELFF

size: .
D: .
V: TRBV12-3/TRBV12-4
J: TRBJ1-4
DNA: TGTGCCAGCAGTCCTGGGAGTGAAAAACTGTTTTTT
CDR3: CASSPGSEKLFF

size: few
D: .
V: TRBV6-5
J: TRBJ1-2
DNA: TGTGCCAGCAGTTACTCGATTGGGGGGGCGGGCTATGGCTACACCTTC
CDR3: CASSYSIGGAGYGYTF

size: .
D: TRBD1
V: TRBV5-1
J: TRBJ2-3
DNA: TGCGCCAGCACCCAGGGGGGCACAGATACGCAGTATTTT
CDR3: CASTQGGTDTQYF

size: .
D: .
V: TRBV7-6
J: TRBJ2-7
DNA: TGTGCCAGCAGCTTAGCGACAGTCCACGAGCAGTACTTC
CDR3: CASSLATVHEQYF

size: .
D: TRBD1
V: TRBV29-1
J: TRBJ2-7
DNA: TGCAGCGTTGAAGCCGGGGACAGCCAGCTTGGCTACGAGCAGTACTTC
CDR3: CSVEAGDSQLGYEQYF

size: .
D: TRBD2
V: TRBV5-1
J: TRBJ2-2
DNA: TGCGCCAGCAGACCTCCTAGCGGGAGGTCCACCGGGGAGCTGTTTTTT
CDR3: CASRPPSGRSTGELFF

size: .
D: .
V: TRBV4-1
J: TRBJ2-7
DNA: TGCGCCAGCAGCCAAACGGGAGGCCAGGGGAGGGAGCAGTACTTC
CDR3: CASSQTGGQGREQYF

size: .
D: .
V: TRBV19
J: TRBJ1-2
DNA: TGTGCCAGTAGTATAGAAGGCGGGGGGTCTAACTATGGCTACACCTTC
CDR3: CASSIEGGGSNYGYTF

size: .
D: TRBD1
V: TRBV25-1
J: TRBJ2-1
DNA: TGTGCCAGCAGTTCCTCACCGGGACAGGGAGGCAATGAGCAGTTCTTC
CDR3: CASSSSPGQGGNEQFF

size: .
D: .
V: TRBV7-8
J: TRBJ2-4
DNA: TGTGCCACTCGCGGGGTCGCCAAAAACATTCAGTACTTC
CDR3: CATRGVAKNIQYF

size: .
D: .
V: TRBV5-6
J: TRBJ2-3
DNA: TGTGCCAGCAGCTTGGAACAGAGCACAGATACGCAGTATTTT
CDR3: CASSLEQSTDTQYF